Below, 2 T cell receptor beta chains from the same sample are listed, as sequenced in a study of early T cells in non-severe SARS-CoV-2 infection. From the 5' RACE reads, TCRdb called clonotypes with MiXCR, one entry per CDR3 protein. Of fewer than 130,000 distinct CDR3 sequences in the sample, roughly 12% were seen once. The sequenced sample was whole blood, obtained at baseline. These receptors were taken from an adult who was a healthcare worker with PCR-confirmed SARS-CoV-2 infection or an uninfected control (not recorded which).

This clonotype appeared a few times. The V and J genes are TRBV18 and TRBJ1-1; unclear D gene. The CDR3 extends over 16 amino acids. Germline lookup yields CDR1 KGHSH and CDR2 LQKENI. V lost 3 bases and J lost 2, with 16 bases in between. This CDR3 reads CASSPLHSNLNTEAFF. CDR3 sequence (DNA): TGTGCCAGCTCACCTCTTCACAGCAACTTAAACACTGAAGCTTTCTTT.

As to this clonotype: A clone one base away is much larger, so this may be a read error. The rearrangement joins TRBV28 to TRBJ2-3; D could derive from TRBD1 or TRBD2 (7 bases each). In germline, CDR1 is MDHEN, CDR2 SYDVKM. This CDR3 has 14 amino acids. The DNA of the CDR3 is TGTGCCAGCAGTTCACCGAGCGGGACAGATACGCAGTGTTTT. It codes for CASSSPSGTDTQCF.